Following are 21 T cell receptor beta chains from one sample sequenced in a study of identical twins. TCRdb reprocessed the 5' RACE reads via MiXCR and lists one record per CDR3 protein. The sample records approximately 500,000 distinct CDR3 sequences, roughly 24% being singletons. These data also formed part of another study, on T cells expressing NK-cell markers.

Sequenced sample: CD4+ T cells sorted from blood. The receptors come from a woman aged 18-35 years in good health.

The chain employs TRBV20-1 and TRBJ2-5; the D is unclear. The CDR3 is 16 amino acids. V was clipped by 6 bases and J by 1 base, with 21 bases between them. CDR1 is DFQATT, CDR2 SNEGSKA, per germline (reference sequence). CDR3 sequence: CSATSRWQASQETQYF. CDR3 nucleotide sequence: TGCAGTGCCACGAGTCGCTGGCAGGCCAGCCAAGAGACCCAGTACTTC.

This clonotype was seen repeatedly, ten times or more. The chain links TRBV29-1 to TRBJ1-2, with unresolved D. Trimming shortened V by 7 bases and J by 0 bases, and 9 bases separated the two germline ends. CDR3 length: 12 amino acids. Germline CDR1 SQVTM, CDR2 ANQGSEA. The CDR3 loop reads CSAAAANYGYTF. CDR3 sequence (DNA): TGCAGCGCTGCAGCAGCTAACTATGGCTACACCTTC.

This clonotype was detected many times. This chain links TRBV7-3 with TRBJ1-1, with D unresolved. Germline CDR1 reads SGHTA; CDR2 reads FQGTGA. CDR3 size: 15 residues. V lost 5 bases and J lost 6, with 19 bases in between. For the CDR3, the DNA is TGTGCCAGCAGCCCTTTTACGGGTGGGAGTGCTGAAGCTTTCTTT. Its translation is CASSPFTGGSAEAFF.

This clonotype has only a few counts. The gene calls are TRBV5-1 and TRBJ2-1; D gene unclear. CDR1 SGHRS and CDR2 YFSETQ come from the germline V gene. Trimming left V 1 base short and J 3 bases short, with 14 bases between. The CDR3 spans 16 residues. In nucleotides, the CDR3 is TGCGCCAGCAGCTTGCCCATCAGTGTCCTCTACAATGAGCAGTTCTTC. It translates to CASSLPISVLYNEQFF.

CDR3 loop: CSARKLENEQFF. CDR3 nucleotide sequence: TGCAGTGCTAGAAAACTCGAGAATGAGCAGTTCTTC. The chain joins TRBV20-1 to TRBJ2-1; no definite D call. Trimming left V 2 bases short and J 7 bases short, with 9 bases between. The CDR3 extends over 12 amino acids. Germline V CDR1 and CDR2: DFQATT, SNEGSKA (reference sequence).

This clonotype has more than one count but fewer than ten. The chain recombines TRBV4-3 with TRBJ2-1; D not certain. Trimming cost V 0 bases and J 9 bases, with 9 bases left between them. The CDR3 has 13 amino acids. The germline V gene has CDR1 LGHNA and CDR2 YSLEER. The CDR3 DNA is TGCGCCAGCAGCCAAGACTACGTCGGTGAGCAGTTCTTC. Translating it yields CASSQDYVGEQFF.

The CDR3, as DNA: TGTGCCAGCAGCCAAGGGATAGCGGTTGCCAAAAACATTCAGTACTTC. Translating gives CASSQGIAVAKNIQYF. V is TRBV3-1 and J is TRBJ2-4; weak D call: TRBD2 (6 bases). CDR1 and CDR2 (germline): LGHDT, YNNKEL (reference sequence). CDR3 length equals 16 residues. Trimming took off 1 base at V and 1 base at J, with 11 bases between the two ends.

This clonotype was detected only a few times. J is TRBJ2-1 and V is TRBV4-2; 12 nucleotides align to TRBD2. Germline CDR1 LGHNA, CDR2 YNFKEQ. This CDR3 region has 15 residues. V lost 4 bases, J lost 8 bases, and 6 bases stayed unmatched. CDR3 protein: CASSRSTSGGDEQFF. CDR3 nucleotide sequence: TGTGCCAGCAGCCGCTCGACTAGCGGGGGAGATGAGCAGTTCTTC.

The CDR3 DNA sequence: TGTGCCAGCAGCCCGGATGGGCCCCTCTACGAGCAGTACTTC. Amino acids: CASSPDGPLYEQYF. V gene TRBV28 combines with J gene TRBJ2-7, with no clear D. The CDR3 runs 14 residues. Germline CDR1 MDHEN, CDR2 SYDVKM. The germline V and J ends were trimmed by 6 bases and 3 bases, with 15 bases remaining between them. The whole variable domain, filled in from reference TRBV28 and TRBJ2-7, reads DVKVTQSSRYLVKRTGEKVFLECVQDMDHENMFWYRQDPGLGLRLIYFSYDVKMKEKGDIPEGYSVSREKKERFSLILESASTNQTSMYLCASSPDGPLYEQYFGPGTRLTVT.

The CDR3 nucleotides read TGTGCCAGCCGAACTAGCGGGAGGGAGACCCAGTACTTC. The encoded protein is CASRTSGRETQYF. The chain links TRBV3-1 to TRBJ2-5; TRBD2 matches at 12 bases. Germline trimming cut 8 bases from V and 5 bases from J; bases unmatched to any gene: 3. This CDR3 is built from 13 residues. Per the germline V gene, CDR1 is LGHDT and CDR2 is YNNKEL (reference sequence).

The chain recombines TRBV4-2 with TRBJ1-1; D remains ambiguous. The V end was cut by 5 bases, the J end by 1 base, with 14 bases between. The CDR3 spans 15 residues. Germline V gene data show CDR1 as LGHNA and CDR2 as YNFKEQ. CDR3 in DNA: TGTGCCAGCAGCGTAGGACGGGCTAAGAACACTGAAGCTTTCTTT. Translated, it gives CASSVGRAKNTEAFF.

This clonotype has a single count. The genes are TRBV20-1 and TRBJ2-7, with 10 bases fitting TRBD2. V gave up 7 bases and J gave up 7 bases; unmatched junction bases: 13. CDR3 size: 14 residues. CDR1 and CDR2 (germline): DFQATT, SNEGSKA (reference sequence). The CDR3 spells CSVESGGAFGEQYF. Written as DNA, the CDR3 is TGCAGTGTAGAGAGCGGGGGGGCGTTTGGGGAGCAGTACTTC.

The gene calls are TRBV6-1 and TRBJ1-6; tentative D call: TRBD1 (5 bases). V lost 4 bases, J lost 8 bases, and 15 bases lay in between. The V gene's germline CDR1 is MNHNS and CDR2 SASEGT. The CDR3 has 15 residues. The CDR3 DNA reads as TGTGCCAGCAGTGTCCGGGACGGATATGATTCACCCCTCCACTTT. Residues: CASSVRDGYDSPLHF.

As DNA, the CDR3 is TGCGCCAGCAGCTTGACCTTCACTGAAGCTTTCTTT. Its protein product is CASSLTFTEAFF. The chain links TRBV5-1 to TRBJ1-1; no definite D call. This CDR3 has 12 residues. V lost 1 base and J lost 4, with 5 bases in between. CDR1 and CDR2 (germline): SGHRS, YFSETQ.

This clonotype was recorded a few times. The chain uses TRBV12-3 or TRBV12-4 and TRBJ2-5, with D hard to call. CDR3 size: 12 residues. The V and J ends lost 6 bases and 4 bases respectively, with 9 bases between them. CDR3 amino acids: CASRYARETQYF. DNA for the CDR3: TGTGCCAGCAGGTACGCGAGAGAGACCCAGTACTTC.

This clonotype has just a few counts. V gene TRBV6-5 combines with J gene TRBJ2-1, with a tentative D call TRBD2 (6 bases). The CDR3 is 16 residues long. From germline, CDR1 is MNHEY and CDR2 SVGAGI. The ends were cut back, 2 bases at V and 0 bases at J, with 11 bases in the middle. The CDR3, as DNA: TGTGCCAGCAGTTACGGAGGGGTTGGCTCCTACAATGAGCAGTTCTTC. It translates to CASSYGGVGSYNEQFF.

V is TRBV12-3 or TRBV12-4 and J is TRBJ2-6; D perhaps matches TRBD2 (5 bases). This CDR3 has 16 residues. Trimming pared 3 bases from V and 3 bases from J, leaving 12 bases between. Written as DNA, the CDR3 is TGTGCCAGCAGTTTGGTCGGCGGACTTGGGGCCAACGTCCTGACTTTC. Its protein product is CASSLVGGLGANVLTF.

This clonotype turned up a few times. The chain links TRBV20-1 to TRBJ2-1; no clear D gene. CDR3 size: 14 residues. CDR1 and CDR2 (germline): DFQATT, SNEGSKA (reference sequence). V lost 6 bases and J 5 bases, leaving 17 bases between the germline ends. The CDR3 loop reads CSASIRASHNEQFF. The CDR3 DNA is TGCAGTGCCTCGATCCGAGCGTCCCACAATGAGCAGTTCTTC.

The J gene is TRBJ1-1, the V gene TRBV6-1; D is uncertain. From germline, CDR1 is MNHNS and CDR2 SASEGT. Trimming took off 6 bases at V and 1 base at J, with 9 bases between the two ends. The CDR3 spans 13 residues. In DNA, the CDR3 is TGTGCCAGCAGGGCGGATGCGAACACTGAAGCTTTCTTT. It specifies CASRADANTEAFF.

There are a few counts of this clonotype. V gene TRBV20-1 combines with J gene TRBJ2-1, with 15 nucleotides matching TRBD2. The ends lost 6 bases at V and 10 bases at J; junction bases unmatched: 7. This CDR3 comprises 14 residues. Germline loops: CDR1 DFQATT, CDR2 SNEGSKA (reference sequence). Here the CDR3 reads CSARTSGGAGEQFF. CDR3 in DNA: TGCAGTGCAAGGACTAGCGGGGGGGCCGGGGAGCAGTTCTTC.

The CDR3 bases are TGTGCCAGCAGCCTCAGCGGGTGGGACTCCTCAGCCGGGTTCTTC. Translated, it gives CASSLSGWDSSAGFF. The V and J genes are TRBV7-2 and TRBJ2-1; possible D gene TRBD2, 6 bases. The germline V gene has CDR1 SGHTA and CDR2 FQGNSA. The V and J ends lost 5 bases and 15 bases respectively, with 26 bases between them. The CDR3 consists of 15 residues.